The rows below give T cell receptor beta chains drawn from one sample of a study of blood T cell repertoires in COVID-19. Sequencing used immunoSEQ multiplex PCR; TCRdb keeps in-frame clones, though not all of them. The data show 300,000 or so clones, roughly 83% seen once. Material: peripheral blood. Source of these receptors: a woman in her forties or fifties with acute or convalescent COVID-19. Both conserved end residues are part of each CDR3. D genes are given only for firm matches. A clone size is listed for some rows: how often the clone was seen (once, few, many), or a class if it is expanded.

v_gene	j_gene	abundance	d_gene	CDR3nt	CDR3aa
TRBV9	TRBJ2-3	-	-	TGTGCCAGCAGCCTCCGTAGTTTCGGTAGCGGAAGCACAGATACGCAGTATTTT	CASSLRSFGSGSTDTQYF
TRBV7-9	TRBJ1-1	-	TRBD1	TGTGCCAGCAGCCTAACAGGGGTTATTGTGACTGAAGCTTTCTTT	CASSLTGVIVTEAFF
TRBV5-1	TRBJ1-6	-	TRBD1	TGCGCCAGCAGCTCTCCACCAGACAGGGGGTCTCTGAATTCACCCCTCCACTTT	CASSSPPDRGSLNSPLHF
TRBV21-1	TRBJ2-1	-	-	TGTGCCAGCAGCAAAGAATGGACGGGAGGCTACAATGAGCAGTTCTTC	CASSKEWTGGYNEQFF
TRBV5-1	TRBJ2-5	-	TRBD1	TGCGCCAGCAGCGTAGGACAGGGGGCGAAGACCCAGTACTTC	CASSVGQGAKTQYF
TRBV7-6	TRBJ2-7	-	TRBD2	TGTGCCAGCAGCACCGGACTAGCGGGATTGTTTAGCGAGCAGTACTTC	CASSTGLAGLFSEQYF
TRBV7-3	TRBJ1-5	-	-	TGTGCCAGCAGCTCGCCGGCCGGGAGAAATCAGCCCCAGCATTTT	CASSSPAGRNQPQHF
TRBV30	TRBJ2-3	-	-	TGTGCCTGGAGGATTATATCTAGAACAGATACGCAGTATTTT	CAWRIISRTDTQYF
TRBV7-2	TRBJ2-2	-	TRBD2	TGTGCCAGCGCCCCCCGAGTCGGGAGGGTTACCGGGGAGCTGTTTTTT	CASAPRVGRVTGELFF
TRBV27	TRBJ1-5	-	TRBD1	TGTGCCAGCAGTTTCTCAGGGGGAGCGGTTCAGCCCCAGCATTTT	CASSFSGGAVQPQHF
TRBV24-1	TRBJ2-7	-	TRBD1	TGTGCCACCAGGGGCGAAGGGGGCGCGGCCGAGCAGTACTTC	CATRGEGGAAEQYF
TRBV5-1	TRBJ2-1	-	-	TGCGCCAGCAGCTTAGGGCGGACAGTCCATGAGCAGTTCTTC	CASSLGRTVHEQFF
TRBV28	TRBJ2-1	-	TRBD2	TGTGCCAGCAGTTCCCCGGCGGGAGCATACAATGAGCAGTTCTTC	CASSSPAGAYNEQFF
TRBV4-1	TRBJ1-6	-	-	TGCGCCAGCAGCCAAGAAACCCGCACAGGGTCACCCCTCCACTTT	CASSQETRTGSPLHF
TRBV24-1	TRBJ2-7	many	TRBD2	TGTGCCACCAGTGATTCGGGTCTAGCGGGAGGGCCCTACTCCTACGAGCAGTACTTC	CATSDSGLAGGPYSYEQYF
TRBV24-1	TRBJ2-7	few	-	TGTGCCACCAGTGACCCCAACTCCTACGAGCAGTACTTC	CATSDPNSYEQYF
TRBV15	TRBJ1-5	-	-	TGTGCCACCAGCAGAGATCGAGGTCCAGTTAGCAATCAGCCCCAGCATTTT	CATSRDRGPVSNQPQHF
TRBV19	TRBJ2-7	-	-	TGTGCCAGTAGTATTAGGGGGTCCGGCTACGAGCAGTACTTC	CASSIRGSGYEQYF
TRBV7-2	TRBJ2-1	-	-	TGTGCCAGCAGCTTAGCGTCGGGGTTATTTGGGAATGAGCAGTTCTTC	CASSLASGLFGNEQFF
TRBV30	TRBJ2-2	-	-	TGTGCCTGGAGTGTAGGAGGGTACACCGGGGAGCTGTTTTTT	CAWSVGGYTGELFF
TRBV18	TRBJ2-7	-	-	TGTGCCAGCTCACCCGGGGCGGGAACCCCCCACGAGCAGTACTTC	CASSPGAGTPHEQYF
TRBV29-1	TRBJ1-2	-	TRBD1	TGCAGCGTTGAAGGGCAGGGGGCACAAACTAACTATGGCTACACCTTC	CSVEGQGAQTNYGYTF
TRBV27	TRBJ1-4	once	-	TGTGCCAGCAGTGGACATCTCACTAATGAAAAACTGTTTTTT	CASSGHLTNEKLFF
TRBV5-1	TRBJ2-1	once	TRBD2	TGCGCCAGCAGGCCCGGGACTAGCATGAATGAGCAGTTCTTC	CASRPGTSMNEQFF
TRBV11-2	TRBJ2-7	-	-	TGTGCCAGCAGCTTAGTCAGGTCCGCCTACGAGCAGTACTTC	CASSLVRSAYEQYF
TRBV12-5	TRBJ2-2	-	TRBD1	TGTGCTAGTGGTTTGATACAGACAGGGTTGGACACCGGGGAGCTGTTTTTT	CASGLIQTGLDTGELFF
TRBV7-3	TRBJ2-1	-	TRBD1	TGTGCCAGCAGTGTAACGGGACAGGCTTACAATGAGCAGTTCTTC	CASSVTGQAYNEQFF
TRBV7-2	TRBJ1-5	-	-	TGTGCCAGCAGCGCGAGACGGGGTCAGCCCCAGCATTTT	CASSARRGQPQHF
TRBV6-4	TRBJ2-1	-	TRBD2	TGTGCCAGCAGTGAGTCCTCGGGCGGGAGTTTCTACAATGAGCAGTTCTTC	CASSESSGGSFYNEQFF
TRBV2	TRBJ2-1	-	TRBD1	TGTGCCAGCAGTGAGGAGACAGGGGGATACAATGAGCAGTTCTTC	CASSEETGGYNEQFF
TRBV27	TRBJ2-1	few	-	TGTGCCAGCAGTCCGCCGACAGGCAAATCCTACAATGAGCAGTTCTTC	CASSPPTGKSYNEQFF
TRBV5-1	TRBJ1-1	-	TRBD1	TGCGCCAGCAGCTTGATCCCGACAGGGTCGAACACTGAAGCTTTCTTT	CASSLIPTGSNTEAFF
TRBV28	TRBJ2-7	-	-	TGTGCCAGCAGCCCACAGGGCTACGAGCAGCACTTC	CASSPQGYEQHF
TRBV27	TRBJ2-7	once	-	TGTGCCAGCAGTCGTATAGGGGCCAGAACCTACGAGCAGTACTTC	CASSRIGARTYEQYF
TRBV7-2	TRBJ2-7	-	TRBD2	TGTGCCAGCAGCTCGGGGGGACTAGCGGCGTCGGAGCAGTACTTC	CASSSGGLAASEQYF
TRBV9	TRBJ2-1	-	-	TGTGCCAGCAGCGTAGCTACAGGCAGATCCCATGAGCAGTTCTTC	CASSVATGRSHEQFF
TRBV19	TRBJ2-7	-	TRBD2	TGTGCCAGTAGTAACGCCGGGACTAGGGGGTCCTACGAGCAGTACTTC	CASSNAGTRGSYEQYF
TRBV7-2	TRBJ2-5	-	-	TGTGCCAGCAGACGGGTTTTTCGGGAGACCCAGTACTTC	CASRRVFRETQYF
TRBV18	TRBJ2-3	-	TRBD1	TGTGCCAGCTCACAGACAGGGGGCGAAGATACGCAGTATTTT	CASSQTGGEDTQYF
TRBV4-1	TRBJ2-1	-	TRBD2	TGCGCCAGCAGCCAACCCGGGACTAGGTCAGATGAGCAGTTCTTC	CASSQPGTRSDEQFF
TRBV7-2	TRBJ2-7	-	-	TGTGCCAGCAGCTTAGTGGGCAGCTCCTACGAGCAGTACTTC	CASSLVGSSYEQYF
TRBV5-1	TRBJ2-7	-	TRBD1	TGCGCCAGCAGCTTGGAGGGACAGGGTATCTACGAGCAGTACTTC	CASSLEGQGIYEQYF